One sample yielded the 3 T cell receptor beta chains listed below, sequenced in a study of cytomegalovirus exposure and HLA in healthy donors. The PCR made use of 60 Vbeta and 13 Jbeta primers. Sequenced by immunoSEQ multiplex PCR; TCRdb stores in-frame clones only, minus some. Of around 250,000 clones listed, over 70% are singletons. The sample comprised PBMCs. These receptors were taken from a woman aged 60-70 years in good health and CMV-seropositive.

The chain couples TRBV19 to TRBJ2-3; the match to TRBD1 covers 9 bases. The CDR3 spans 14 residues. Trimming at V came to 11 bases and at J to 4 bases, leaving 10 bases not matched to a gene. Germline V gene data show CDR1 as LNHDA and CDR2 as SQIVND (reference sequence). DNA of the CDR3: TGTGCCGCAGGGGGGACAGGGTTTTCAGATACGCAGTATTTT. Amino acids: CAAGGTGFSDTQYF.

The chain recombines TRBV9 with TRBJ1-1; a weak D match, TRBD1 (6 bases). This CDR3 contains 16 residues. V lost 3 bases, J lost 5 bases, and 20 bases lay in between. Germline CDR1 is SGDLS and CDR2 is YYNGEE. The CDR3 sequence: CASSAKQTGLVTEAFF. The DNA for the CDR3 is TGTGCCAGCAGCGCCAAACAAACAGGGTTGGTTACTGAAGCTTTCTTT.

V gene TRBV19 combines with J gene TRBJ1-5; TRBD1 might be the D (5 bases). The CDR3 spans 14 residues. The V end was cut by 10 bases, the J end by 5 bases, with 18 bases between. Germline V gene lookup returns CDR1 LNHDA and CDR2 SQIVND (reference sequence). The CDR3 sequence: CATDQGRIYQPQHF. The CDR3 DNA reads TGTGCCACCGATCAGGGAAGAATTTATCAGCCCCAGCATTTT.